This T cell receptor (beta chain) was sequenced during a study of cytomegalovirus exposure and HLA in healthy donors. A multiplex PCR was run with 60 Vbeta primers and 13 Jbeta primers. Sequenced by immunoSEQ multiplex PCR; TCRdb stores in-frame clones only, minus some. This table has about 260,000 clones, 84% appearing once. The V gene end was trimmed by 0 bases and the J gene end by 7 bases; junction bases not matched to a gene: 6. Germline CDR1 and CDR2: ENHRY and SYGVKD. The length of the CDR3 is 15 residues. The sample was PBMCs. This chain links TRBV10-3 with TRBJ2-1, with TRBD1 identical over 7 bases. The sequence was collected from a woman between 35 and 50 years old in good health and CMV-seropositive. As DNA, the CDR3 is TGTGCCATCAGTGAGTCCGATCTACAGGGGAATGAGCAGTTCTTC. This gives the protein CAISESDLQGNEQFF.